Each of the 10 T cell receptor beta chains below was sequenced from the same sample in a study of post-analysis software for immune sequencing data. Points from the study as a whole: TRBV5-6, TRBV5-1 and TRBV20-1 were among several TRBV segments more frequent in patients than controls.

For these TCRs, the target antigens are not known. Prepared libraries of TCR beta cDNA carried unique molecular identifiers. TCRdb fed the PCR reads into MiXCR, producing one record per CDR3 protein. In the table there are 750,000 to 900,000 distinct CDR3 sequences, about 43% of which are singletons. The sample consisted of blood. The receptors derive from a girl between 10 and 17 years old with multiple sclerosis.

This clonotype was seen a single time. This rearrangement joins TRBV12-3 or TRBV12-4 to TRBJ1-5, with TRBD1 matching 11 bases. Trimming removed 4 bases from V and 2 bases from J; junction bases left unmatched: 4. This CDR3 region has 16 residues. The CDR3 here is CASSYGTGGGNQPQHF. The DNA of the CDR3 is TGTGCCAGCAGTTACGGGACAGGGGGGGGCAATCAGCCCCAGCATTTT.

A single count supports this clonotype. The chain uses TRBV5-1 and TRBJ2-4; D call uncertain. Deletions cut 4 bases from V and 2 bases from J, with 19 bases between. This CDR3 is built from 17 residues. Germline CDR1 and CDR2: SGHRS and YFSETQ. Here the CDR3 reads CASSLRTALGTKNIQYF. CDR3 DNA sequence: TGCGCCAGCAGCCTTCGGACCGCTCTGGGGACCAAAAACATTCAGTACTTC.

The chain uses TRBV12-3 or TRBV12-4 and TRBJ2-5; 9 bases map to TRBD2. The CDR3 spans 17 residues. V lost 1 base and J lost 6; bases outside the gene matches: 12. CDR3 sequence reads: CASSLEGGLAGLKTQYF. The CDR3 DNA sequence: TGTGCCAGCAGTTTAGAGGGGGGTCTAGCGGGATTAAAGACCCAGTACTTC.

This clonotype was counted a few times. This chain connects TRBV28 to TRBJ2-7, with 11 bases lining up with TRBD2. The CDR3 consists of 16 residues. Germline CDR1 reads MDHEN; CDR2 reads SYDVKM. Trimming removed 3 bases from V and 2 bases from J; junction bases left unmatched: 6. CDR3 coding DNA: TGTGCCAGCAGTTTTTCGGGTAGCGGGAGGGCCTACGAGCAGTACTTC. As protein: CASSFSGSGRAYEQYF.

The gene calls are TRBV7-9 and TRBJ2-3; D call uncertain. This CDR3 has 15 residues. Germline assignment: CDR1 SEHNR and CDR2 FQNEAQ (reference sequence). Between the trimmed V and J ends, which lost 4 bases and 2 bases, there was a span of 13 bases. CDR3 protein: CASSSGQAPTDTQYF. CDR3 nucleotide sequence: TGTGCCAGCAGCTCCGGGCAGGCCCCCACAGATACGCAGTATTTT.

This clonotype was detected only a few times. CDR3 amino acids: CASTARGGETQYF. Here the CDR3 DNA reads TGTGCCAGCACCGCTAGGGGGGGAGAGACCCAGTACTTC. The rearrangement uses TRBV6-4 and TRBJ2-5; tentatively, D is TRBD2 (7 bases). V dropped 7 bases and J dropped 4 bases, with 13 bases sitting between them. From germline, CDR1 is MRHNA and CDR2 SNTAGT. The CDR3 runs to 13 residues.

The chain uses TRBV20-1 and TRBJ2-7; maybe TRBD2 (6 bases). The DNA end lines up better with TRBJ2-5; the J call may be wrong. Per the germline V gene, CDR1 is DFQATT and CDR2 is SNEGSKA (reference sequence). CDR3 length equals 15 residues. In DNA form, the CDR3 reads TGCAGTGCTAGAGATCCGAGACTAGTCAAAGAGACCCAGTACTTC. Its translation: CSARDPRLVKETQYF.

J is TRBJ1-1 and V is TRBV5-6; D call uncertain. V lost 3 bases, J lost 1 base, and 13 bases lay in between. The CDR3 totals 15 residues. Germline V gene sequence: CDR1 SGHDT, CDR2 YYEEEE. Here the CDR3 reads CASSSDARRNTEAFF. The CDR3 coding sequence is TGTGCCAGCAGCTCGGACGCCCGGAGGAACACTGAAGCTTTCTTT.

This clonotype showed up just a few times. This rearrangement joins TRBV7-2 to TRBJ1-4; D might be TRBD1 (5 bases). Germline CDR1 reads SGHTA; CDR2 reads FQGNSA. CDR3 length equals 15 residues. The germline V and J ends were trimmed by 4 bases and 4 bases, with 13 bases remaining between them. DNA for the CDR3: TGTGCCAGCAGCTCAGCCGGGGGGATTAATGAAAAACTGTTTTTT. This sequence encodes CASSSAGGINEKLFF.

This clonotype was counted between two and nine times. The V gene is TRBV28, the J gene TRBJ2-7; perhaps D is TRBD1 or TRBD2 (6 bases each). The ends were cut back, 3 bases at V and 6 bases at J, with 18 bases in the middle. Germline V gene data show CDR1 as MDHEN and CDR2 as SYDVKM. The CDR3 is 15 residues long. CDR3 sequence reads: CASSLGGIRGREQYF. CDR3 bases: TGTGCCAGCAGTTTGGGCGGGATCAGGGGTCGCGAGCAGTACTTC.